The 27 T cell receptor beta chains below come from one sample, sequenced in a study of T-cell reconstitution after alpha-beta-depleted transplantation in children. During its preparation, the TCRbeta library received unique molecular identifiers. Using its own MiXCR run on the PCR reads, TCRdb lists one record per CDR3 protein. The table shows a few hundred thousand distinct CDR3 sequences, with 10% to 15% occurring only once. The sample was PBMCs, mostly from graft donor cells, taken 360 days after TCRalphabeta/CD19-depleted stem cell transplant. These receptors all come from a male patient between 10 and 17 years old who had a stem cell transplant for acute myeloid leukemia, so the T cells may come from the graft donor.

This sequence joins TRBV24-1 and TRBJ2-3; D is tentatively TRBD1 or TRBD2 (5 bases each). With 2 bases removed from V and 2 bases from J, the gap between germline ends came to 13 bases. This CDR3 has 16 residues. CDR1 is KGHDR, CDR2 SFDVKD, per germline. The CDR3 DNA reads as TGTGCCACCAGTGATTGGGGCCCCGGGACCACAGATACGCAGTATTTT. Residues: CATSDWGPGTTDTQYF.

The sample holds a few counts of this clonotype. This rearrangement joins TRBV27 to TRBJ2-7; D remains unclear. Trimming left V 3 bases short and J 7 bases short, with 13 bases between. CDR1 MNHEY and CDR2 SMNVEV come from the germline V gene (reference sequence). The CDR3 runs 13 residues. The DNA of the CDR3 is TGTGCCAGCAGTTTCCTCTCCACCGGTGAGCAGTACTTC. Protein sequence: CASSFLSTGEQYF.

The table lists this clonotype with many counts. The chain is built from TRBV9 and TRBJ1-1; possibly TRBD1 for D (6 bases). Germline assignment: CDR1 SGDLS and CDR2 YYNGEE. The CDR3 contains 14 residues. Trimming stripped 4 bases from V and 1 base from J, with 11 bases between. The CDR3 DNA sequence: TGTGCCAGCAGCTCCCTGGGACAGAACACTGAAGCTTTCTTT. Amino acid sequence: CASSSLGQNTEAFF. Full variable domain (missing parts from reference TRBV9 and TRBJ1-1): DSGVTQTPKHLITATGQRVTLRCSPRSGDLSVYWYQQSLDQGLQFLIQYYNGEERAKGNILERFSAQQFPDLHSELNLSSLELGDSALYFCASSSLGQNTEAFFGQGTRLTVV.

The rearrangement uses TRBV25-1 and TRBJ2-3; TRBD2 agrees at 10 bases. Unmatched junction bases numbered 6, after V lost 0 bases and J lost 0 bases. The CDR3 loop spans 18 amino acids. Germline CDR1 reads MGHDK; CDR2 reads SYGVNS. CDR3 sequence: CASSEYPIAGGSTDTQYF. In DNA, the CDR3 is TGTGCCAGCAGTGAATATCCCATAGCGGGAGGAAGCACAGATACGCAGTATTTT.

Only a few counts were recorded for this clonotype. The chain combines TRBV6-2 or TRBV6-3 with TRBJ2-7, with 7 bases matching TRBD1. The CDR3 extends over 13 amino acids. Unmatched junction bases numbered 9, after V lost 7 bases and J lost 6 bases. Germline loops: CDR1 MNHEY, CDR2 SVGEGT. In DNA form, the CDR3 reads TGTGCCAGCACCAGGGACAGAGTAACCGAGCAGTACTTC. This codes for CASTRDRVTEQYF.

This clonotype appeared a few times. The rearrangement links TRBV24-1 to TRBJ2-5, with 12 positions matching TRBD1. This CDR3 is 15 amino acids long. The trim removed 5 bases at V and 5 bases at J, leaving 5 bases unmatched. The germline V gene encodes CDR1 KGHDR and CDR2 SFDVKD. DNA for the CDR3: TGTGCCACCAGTGTTGGGACAGGGGGCTGGGAGACCCAGTACTTC. Translation gives CATSVGTGGWETQYF.

This clonotype occurred a few times. This chain links TRBV7-6 with TRBJ2-2, with 8 positions matching TRBD2. The J segment lost 6 bases and the V segment lost 5 bases, leaving 8 bases of the junction unmatched. Germline CDR1 SGHVS, CDR2 FNYEAQ. This CDR3 spans 15 amino acids. CDR3 DNA: TGTGCCAGCAGCCCCCGGACTAGCTGGCCCGGGGAGCTGTTTTTT. Translation: CASSPRTSWPGELFF.

Only a few counts were recorded for this clonotype. J is TRBJ2-7 and V is TRBV6-1; perhaps TRBD2 as D (7 bases). Trimming left V 6 bases short and J 0 bases short, with 18 bases between. Per the germline V gene, CDR1 is MNHNS and CDR2 is SASEGT. This CDR3 comprises 16 residues. The CDR3 DNA follows: TGTGCCAGCAGCTTTCCCCGCGGGGGCTTCTCCTACGAGCAGTACTTC. Translating gives CASSFPRGGFSYEQYF.

This clonotype was detected only a few times. This chain uses TRBV27 with TRBJ2-2, with 10 bases lining up with TRBD1. Germline V gene data show CDR1 as MNHEY and CDR2 as SMNVEV (reference sequence). V shed 5 bases, J shed 7 bases, and the junction held 7 bases outside the gene matches. There are 15 residues in the CDR3. The CDR3 sequence is CASSTDRGRSGELFF. CDR3 coding DNA: TGTGCCAGCAGTACCGACAGGGGGCGAAGCGGGGAGCTGTTTTTT.

With regard to this clonotype: A junction boundary mismatches the germline segment, possibly from a read error. The chain recombines TRBV29-1 with TRBJ2-1, with TRBD2 identical over 7 bases. Germline CDR1 SQVTM, CDR2 ANQGSEA. The CDR3 is 13 residues long. The DNA for the CDR3 is TGCAGCGTTGACGACGGGACTATCGATGAGCAGTCCTTC. Its translation: CSVDDGTIDEQSF.

This clonotype was counted at least ten times. J is TRBJ2-7 and V is TRBV28; D is perhaps TRBD2 (5 bases). Germline CDR1 and CDR2: MDHEN and SYDVKM. With 2 bases removed from V and 2 bases from J, the gap between germline ends came to 13 bases. The CDR3 sequence is 15 residues long. This chain's CDR3 is CASSLRPSSTYEQYF. Here the CDR3 DNA reads TGTGCCAGCAGTTTACGGCCTAGCTCCACCTACGAGCAGTACTTC.

This chain links TRBV4-3 with TRBJ2-5; D is undetermined. CDR1 is LGHNA and CDR2 is YSLEER in the germline V gene. Deletions cut 4 bases from V and 0 bases from J, with 12 bases between. The CDR3 loop spans 15 amino acids. DNA of the CDR3: TGCGCCAGCAGCCCGAATGGCCAAAACCAAGAGACCCAGTACTTC. Amino acid sequence: CASSPNGQNQETQYF.

The chain carries TRBV9 and TRBJ2-1; tentatively, D is TRBD2 (6 bases). This CDR3 has 13 residues. V lost 3 bases and J lost 6, with 10 bases in between. Germline-derived CDR1 and CDR2 are SGDLS and YYNGEE. CDR3 sequence reads: CASSGISGNEQFF. CDR3 coding DNA: TGTGCCAGCAGCGGAATTAGCGGCAATGAGCAGTTCTTC.

This clonotype turned up a few times. This chain joins TRBV20-1 and TRBJ2-1; unclear D gene. Trimming left V 0 bases short and J 0 bases short, with 9 bases between. Germline CDR1 DFQATT, CDR2 SNEGSKA (reference sequence). The CDR3 consists of 15 residues. CDR3 DNA sequence: TGCAGTGCTAGAGATTTCATACGCTCCTACAATGAGCAGTTCTTC. This gives the protein CSARDFIRSYNEQFF.

This clonotype was seen a handful of times. The chain combines TRBV4-2 with TRBJ2-7, with D possibly matching TRBD1 (6 bases). V was pared by 0 bases and J by 5 bases, with 20 bases between. CDR1 and CDR2 (germline): LGHNA, YNFKEQ. This CDR3 has 17 amino acids. The CDR3 here is CASSQDYNQGGSDEQYF. The DNA for the CDR3 is TGTGCCAGCAGCCAAGATTACAACCAAGGGGGATCGGACGAGCAGTACTTC.

This clonotype came up many times. The chain carries TRBV7-2 and TRBJ2-1; a weak D match, TRBD2 (5 bases). The CDR3 consists of 17 residues. Germline CDR1 reads SGHTA; CDR2 reads FQGNSA. Trimming removed 0 bases at V and 0 bases at J, with 12 bases between. CDR3 region: CASSLAVGLLSYNEQFF. The DNA of the CDR3 is TGTGCCAGCAGCTTAGCGGTTGGACTCCTCTCCTACAATGAGCAGTTCTTC.

This sequence joins TRBV6-6 and TRBJ2-7, with D perhaps being TRBD1 or TRBD2 (6 bases each). The V and J ends lost 8 bases and 2 bases respectively, with 13 bases between them. Germline-derived CDR1 and CDR2 are MNHNY and SVGAGI (reference sequence). The CDR3 runs to 13 residues. In DNA form, the CDR3 reads TGTGCCAGCGCTAGGGGGGCGACCTACGAGCAGTACTTC. Protein sequence: CASARGATYEQYF.

The chain carries TRBV4-1 and TRBJ2-1, with TRBD1 matching over 10 bases. Trimming removed 0 bases from V and 7 bases from J; junction bases left unmatched: 6. Germline V lookup: CDR1 MGHRA, CDR2 YSYEKL. CDR3 length: 16 residues. As DNA, the CDR3 is TGCGCCAGCAGCCAAGATGGGACAGGGGACTGGAATGAGCAGTTCTTC. This codes for CASSQDGTGDWNEQFF.

The V gene is TRBV9, the J gene TRBJ1-3; D gene uncertain. The CDR3 totals 16 residues. Trimming took 0 bases from V and 1 from J, leaving 11 bases between them. CDR1 and CDR2 (germline): SGDLS, YYNGEE. CDR3: CASSVERPNSGNTIYF. CDR3 sequence (DNA): TGTGCCAGCAGCGTAGAACGGCCGAATTCTGGAAACACCATATATTTT.

This clonotype was recorded a few times. The chain uses TRBV4-2 and TRBJ2-1; unclear D gene. The CDR3 length is 13 residues. Germline V CDR1 and CDR2: LGHNA, YNFKEQ. Deletions cut 0 bases from V and 10 bases from J, with 10 bases between. The CDR3 coding sequence is TGTGCCAGCAGCCAAGAGAATCGGTGGGAGCAGTTCTTC. Its translation: CASSQENRWEQFF.

The chain recombines TRBV7-2 with TRBJ2-1, with D possibly matching TRBD2 (5 bases). Germline CDR1 and CDR2: SGHTA and FQGNSA. The ends were cut back, 1 base at V and 4 bases at J, with 11 bases in the middle. The CDR3 totals 15 residues. This CDR3 reads CASSLDPAVYNEQFF. The CDR3 nucleotides read TGTGCCAGCAGCTTAGATCCAGCGGTTTACAATGAGCAGTTCTTC.

This clonotype occurred a few times. The chain employs TRBV7-8 and TRBJ2-5; 7 positions agree with TRBD1. The J segment lost 5 bases and the V segment lost 5 bases, leaving 11 bases of the junction unmatched. The CDR3 totals 15 residues. In germline, CDR1 is SGHVS, CDR2 FQNEAQ. CDR3 residues: CASSIRFGTVETQYF. CDR3 in DNA: TGTGCCAGCAGCATAAGATTCGGGACAGTTGAGACCCAGTACTTC.

This clonotype was seen ten or more times. The rearrangement uses TRBV20-1 and TRBJ2-5, with D hard to call. The ends were cut back, 0 bases at V and 2 bases at J, with 13 bases in the middle. This CDR3 is built from 15 residues. Germline V gene data show CDR1 as DFQATT and CDR2 as SNEGSKA (reference sequence). CDR3 DNA sequence: TGCAGTGCTAGAGACTTGGGCAGATTACAAGAGACCCAGTACTTC. Translating gives CSARDLGRLQETQYF.

This CDR3 reads CSVAGMVGVLTYGYTF. CDR3 sequence (DNA): TGCAGCGTTGCCGGGATGGTAGGCGTCCTGACCTATGGCTACACCTTC. The V gene is TRBV29-1, the J gene TRBJ1-2; no reliable D call. The CDR3 length is 16 residues. CDR1 and CDR2 from the germline V gene are SQVTM and ANQGSEA. V lost 4 bases, J lost 4 bases, and 22 bases lay in between.

This clonotype appeared a few times. The rearrangement joins TRBV7-9 to TRBJ1-2; D is ambiguous. Germline V gene lookup returns CDR1 SEHNR and CDR2 FQNEAQ (reference sequence). V lost 5 bases, J lost 5 bases, and 18 bases lay in between. The CDR3 spans 15 residues. CDR3 protein: CASSRLQSGRYGYTF. In nucleotides, the CDR3 is TGTGCCAGCAGCCGCCTCCAGTCCGGACGATATGGCTACACCTTC.

This clonotype was counted only a few times. The gene calls are TRBV2 and TRBJ2-3, with D perhaps assigned TRBD1 or TRBD2 (5 bases each). Germline CDR1 SNHLY, CDR2 FYNNEI. This CDR3 has 12 residues. Trimming pared 8 bases from V and 8 bases from J, leaving 14 bases between. The CDR3 nucleotides read TGTGCCAGCCTCGAGGGGTTCGCTACGCAGTATTTT. It translates to CASLEGFATQYF. The entire variable domain, with the rest obtained from reference TRBV2 and TRBJ2-3, is as follows: EPEVTQTPSHQVTQMGQEVILRCVPISNHLYFYWYRQILGQKVEFLVSFYNNEISEKSEIFDDQFSVERPDGSNFTLKIRSTKLEDSAMYFCASLEGFATQYFGPGTRLTVL.

This clonotype was seen only a few times. The chain uses TRBV11-3 and TRBJ2-1; D is possibly TRBD1 (8 bases). The CDR3 totals 16 residues. With 5 bases removed from V and 5 bases from J, the gap between germline ends came to 19 bases. In germline, CDR1 is SGHNT, CDR2 YENEEA. The CDR3 spells CASSRSWTGTNNEQFF. For the CDR3, the DNA is TGTGCCAGCAGCCGTTCCTGGACAGGGACTAACAATGAGCAGTTCTTC.